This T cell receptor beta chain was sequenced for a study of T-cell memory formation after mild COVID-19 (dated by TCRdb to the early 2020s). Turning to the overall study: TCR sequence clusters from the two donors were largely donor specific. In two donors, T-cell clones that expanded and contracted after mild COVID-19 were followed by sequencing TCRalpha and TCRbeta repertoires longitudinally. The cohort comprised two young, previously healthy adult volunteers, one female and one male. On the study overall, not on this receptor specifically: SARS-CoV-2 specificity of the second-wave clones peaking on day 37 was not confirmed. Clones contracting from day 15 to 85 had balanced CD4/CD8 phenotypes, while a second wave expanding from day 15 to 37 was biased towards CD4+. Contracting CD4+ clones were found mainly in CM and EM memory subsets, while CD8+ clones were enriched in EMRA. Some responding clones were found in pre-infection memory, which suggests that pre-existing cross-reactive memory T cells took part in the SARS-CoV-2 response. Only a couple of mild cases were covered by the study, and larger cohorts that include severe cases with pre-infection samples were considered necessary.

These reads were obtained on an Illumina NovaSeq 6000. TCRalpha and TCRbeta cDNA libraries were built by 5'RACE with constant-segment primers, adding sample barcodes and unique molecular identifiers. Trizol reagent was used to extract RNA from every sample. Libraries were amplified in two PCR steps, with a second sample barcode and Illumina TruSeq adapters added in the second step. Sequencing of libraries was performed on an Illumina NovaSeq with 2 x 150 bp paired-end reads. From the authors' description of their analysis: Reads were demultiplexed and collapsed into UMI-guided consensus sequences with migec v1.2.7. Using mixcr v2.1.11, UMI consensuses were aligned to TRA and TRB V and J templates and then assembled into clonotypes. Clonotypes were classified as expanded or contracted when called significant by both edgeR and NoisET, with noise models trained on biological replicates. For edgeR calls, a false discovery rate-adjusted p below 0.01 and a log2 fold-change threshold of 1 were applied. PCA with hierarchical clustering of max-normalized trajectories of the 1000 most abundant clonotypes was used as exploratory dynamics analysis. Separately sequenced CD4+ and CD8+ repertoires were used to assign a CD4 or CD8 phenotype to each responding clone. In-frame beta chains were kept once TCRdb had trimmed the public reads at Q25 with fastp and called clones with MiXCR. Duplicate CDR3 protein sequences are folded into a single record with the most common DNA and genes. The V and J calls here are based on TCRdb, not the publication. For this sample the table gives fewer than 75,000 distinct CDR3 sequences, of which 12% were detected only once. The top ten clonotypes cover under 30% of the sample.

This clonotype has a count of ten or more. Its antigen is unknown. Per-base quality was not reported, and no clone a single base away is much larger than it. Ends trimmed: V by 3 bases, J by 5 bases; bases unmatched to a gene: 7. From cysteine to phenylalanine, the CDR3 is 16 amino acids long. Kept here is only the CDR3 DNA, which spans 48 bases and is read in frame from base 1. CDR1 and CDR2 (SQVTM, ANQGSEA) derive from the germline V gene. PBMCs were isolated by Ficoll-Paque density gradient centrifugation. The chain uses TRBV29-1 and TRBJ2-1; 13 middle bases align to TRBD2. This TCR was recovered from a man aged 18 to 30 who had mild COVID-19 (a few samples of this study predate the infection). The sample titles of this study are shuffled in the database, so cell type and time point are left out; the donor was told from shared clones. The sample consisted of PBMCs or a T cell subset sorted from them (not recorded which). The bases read TGCAGCGTTGAGCTGGGACTAGCGGGGCGTCACAATGAGCAGTTCTTC. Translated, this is CSVELGLAGRHNEQFF.